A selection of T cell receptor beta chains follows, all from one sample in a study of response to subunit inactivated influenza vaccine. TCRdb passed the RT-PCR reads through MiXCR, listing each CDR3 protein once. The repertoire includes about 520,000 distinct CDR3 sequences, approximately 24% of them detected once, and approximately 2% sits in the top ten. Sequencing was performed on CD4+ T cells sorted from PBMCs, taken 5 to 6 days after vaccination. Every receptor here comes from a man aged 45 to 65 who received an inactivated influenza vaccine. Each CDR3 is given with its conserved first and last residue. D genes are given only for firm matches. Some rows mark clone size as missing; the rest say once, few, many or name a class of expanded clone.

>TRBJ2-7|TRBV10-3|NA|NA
TGTGCCATCAGTGATAAGGCCTACGAGCAGTACTTC
CAISDKAYEQYF
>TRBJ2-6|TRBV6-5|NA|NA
TGTGCCAGCAGTTACGACGGGGCTGGGGCCAACGTCCTGACTTTC
CASSYDGAGANVLTF
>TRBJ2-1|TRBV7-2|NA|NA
TGTGCCAGCGGAAACAGTTACTACAATGAGCAGTTCTTC
CASGNSYYNEQFF
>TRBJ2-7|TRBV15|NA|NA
TGTGCCACCAGCAGGAGTAGCGAAGACTACGAGCAGTACTTC
CATSRSSEDYEQYF
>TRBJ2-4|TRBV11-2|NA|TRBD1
TGTGCCAGCAGCTTTAGGGACAGAAACATTCAGTACTTC
CASSFRDRNIQYF
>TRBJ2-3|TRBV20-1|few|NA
TGCAGTGCTAGTGCGGGACTGTCGGCGGATACGCAGTATTTT
CSASAGLSADTQYF
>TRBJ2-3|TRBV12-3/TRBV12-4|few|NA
TGTGCCAGCAGGGGTTCGATTCCCACAGATACGCAGTATTTT
CASRGSIPTDTQYF
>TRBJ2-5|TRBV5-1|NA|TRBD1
TGCGCCAGCAGCTTGGGACAGGGAGTCCGAGAGACCCAGTACTTC
CASSLGQGVRETQYF
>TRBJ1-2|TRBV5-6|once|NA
TGTGCCAGCAGTGAAGGGACCGGGACATCCTACAACTTC
CASSEGTGTSYNF
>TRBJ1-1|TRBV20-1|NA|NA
TGCAGTGCTAGCCCAAGAGGTACTGAAGCTTTCTTT
CSASPRGTEAFF
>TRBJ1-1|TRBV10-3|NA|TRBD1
TGTGCCGTCCGACAGGGGAGGGGGTCTGAAGCTTTCTTT
CAVRQGRGSEAFF
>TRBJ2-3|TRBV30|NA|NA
TGTGCCTGGAGTTTAGGGGGGTCAGATACGCAGTATTTT
CAWSLGGSDTQYF
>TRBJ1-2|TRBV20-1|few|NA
TGCAGTGCTTTTCGAAACTCCTATGGCTACACCTTC
CSAFRNSYGYTF
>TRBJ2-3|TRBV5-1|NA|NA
TGCGCCAGCAGCTTGATAGGGATAAACACAGATACGCAGTATTTT
CASSLIGINTDTQYF
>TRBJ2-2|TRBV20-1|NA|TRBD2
TGCAGTGTGCGGGGGGCCACCGGGGAGCTGTTTTTT
CSVRGATGELFF
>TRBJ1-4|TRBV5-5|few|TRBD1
TGTGCCAGCAGCAGCACAGGGGGCATTAATGAAAAACTGTTTTTT
CASSSTGGINEKLFF
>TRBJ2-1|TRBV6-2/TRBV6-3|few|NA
TGTGCCAGCAGAAAAACAGTGGAGCAGTTCTTC
CASRKTVEQFF
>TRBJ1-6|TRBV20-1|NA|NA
TGCAGTGCTAGAGATGGCAGAAATAATTCACCCCTCCACTTT
CSARDGRNNSPLHF
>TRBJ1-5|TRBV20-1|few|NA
TGCAGTCAACAGGGTAATAGCAATCAGCCCCAGCATTTT
CSQQGNSNQPQHF
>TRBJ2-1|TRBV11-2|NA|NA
TGTGCCAGCAGCGTTAACCCGGGTTTTAATGAGCAGTTCTTC
CASSVNPGFNEQFF
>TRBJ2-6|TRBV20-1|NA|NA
TGCAGTGCTAGAACCTTCGGACAACCTGGGGCCAACGTCCTGACTTTC
CSARTFGQPGANVLTF
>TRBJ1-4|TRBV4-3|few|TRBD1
TGCGCCAGCAGCCTTGACAGGGTAGTTGAAAAACTGTTTTTT
CASSLDRVVEKLFF
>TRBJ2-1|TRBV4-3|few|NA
TGCGCCAGCAGCCATTCTCAGAAGAACGAGCAGTTCTTC
CASSHSQKNEQFF
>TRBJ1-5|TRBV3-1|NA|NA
TGTGCCAGCAGCCACAATCAGCCCCAGCATTTT
CASSHNQPQHF
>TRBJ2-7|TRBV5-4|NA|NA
TGTGCCAGCAGCTTCGGGACACACTCCTACGAGCAGTACTTC
CASSFGTHSYEQYF
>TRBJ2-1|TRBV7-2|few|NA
TGTGCCAGCAGCTCCGTGGGTAGGGGCGGCAATGAGCAGTTCTTC
CASSSVGRGGNEQFF
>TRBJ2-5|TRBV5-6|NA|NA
TGTGCCAGCAGCTTAGTGGGCGGGTGGGCCCCAGAGACCCAGTACTTC
CASSLVGGWAPETQYF
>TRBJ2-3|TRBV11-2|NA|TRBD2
TGTGCCAGCAGCTTAGGGGTAGCGGGGGGGCCGTGGATAGATACGCAGTATTTT
CASSLGVAGGPWIDTQYF
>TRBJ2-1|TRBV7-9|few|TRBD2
TGTGCCAGCAGCCTGTGGACTAGCAGCTCCTACAATGAGCAGTTCTTC
CASSLWTSSSYNEQFF
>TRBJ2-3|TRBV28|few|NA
TGTGCCAGTAGAGACAGGGAGGGCGGCACAGATACGCAGTATTTT
CASRDREGGTDTQYF
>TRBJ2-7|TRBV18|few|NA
TGTGCCAGCTCACCACCCGGCTACGAGCAGTACTTC
CASSPPGYEQYF
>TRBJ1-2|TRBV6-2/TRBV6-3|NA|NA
TGTGCCAGCAGTGTTACCCCTGGACAGAACTATGGCTACACCTTC
CASSVTPGQNYGYTF
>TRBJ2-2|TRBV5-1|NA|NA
TGCGCCAGCAGCTTGGCCACACTTTCGAACACCGGGGAGCTGTTTTTT
CASSLATLSNTGELFF
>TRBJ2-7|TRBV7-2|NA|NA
TGTGCCAGCAGCCCGGCCACGGGGACCTACGAGCAGTACTTC
CASSPATGTYEQYF
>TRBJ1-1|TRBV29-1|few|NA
TGCAGCGGGGGGGGCTTTTTGAACACTGAAGCTTTCTTT
CSGGGFLNTEAFF
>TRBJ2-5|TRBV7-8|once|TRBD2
TGTGCCAGCAGCTTAGTCGAACCTAGCGGGGGGGGTATGAGGACCCAGTACTTC
CASSLVEPSGGGMRTQYF
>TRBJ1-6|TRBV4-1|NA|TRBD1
TGCGCCAGCAGCCAAGGCGGGACAGGGGGTAATTCACCCCTCCACTTT
CASSQGGTGGNSPLHF
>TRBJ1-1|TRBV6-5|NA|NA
TGTGCCAGCAGTTATCAGGGGCTGGGCACTGAAGCTTTCTTT
CASSYQGLGTEAFF
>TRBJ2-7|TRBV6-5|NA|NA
TGTGCCAGCAGTTACTCGGGGGGCGCGCGTTTGTACGAGCAGTACTTC
CASSYSGGARLYEQYF
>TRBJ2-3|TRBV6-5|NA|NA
TGTGCCAGCAGTTACTCGAGGGCCTGGGATACGCAGTATTTT
CASSYSRAWDTQYF
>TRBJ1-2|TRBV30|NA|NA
TGTGCCTGGAGTGAATACCTCCTCCACACCTTC
CAWSEYLLHTF
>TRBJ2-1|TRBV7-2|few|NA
TGTGCCAGCAATGGTTGGGGGGCGAGCTCCTACAATGAGCAGTTCTTC
CASNGWGASSYNEQFF
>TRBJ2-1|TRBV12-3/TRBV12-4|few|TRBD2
TGTGCCAGCAGTGAAACTAGCGGGAGGTCCTACAATGAGCAGTTCTTC
CASSETSGRSYNEQFF
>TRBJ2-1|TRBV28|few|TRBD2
TGTGCCAGCAGTTTATTAGGGGTAGCGGGCCGCGATGAGCAGTTCTTC
CASSLLGVAGRDEQFF
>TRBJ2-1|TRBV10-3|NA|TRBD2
TGTGCCACCCATCCAGGACTAGCGACCTACAATGAGCAGTTCTTC
CATHPGLATYNEQFF
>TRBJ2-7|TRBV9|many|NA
TGTGCCAGCAGCGTAGTGGGCGGCGAGCAGTACTTC
CASSVVGGEQYF
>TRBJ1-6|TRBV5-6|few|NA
TGTGCCAGCAGCTTGGCCGTGGGGAGTAATTCACCCCTCCACTTT
CASSLAVGSNSPLHF
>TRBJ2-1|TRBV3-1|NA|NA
TGTGCCAGCAGCCGTCAAACTAATTTCGCCCTCAATGAGCAGTTCTTC
CASSRQTNFALNEQFF
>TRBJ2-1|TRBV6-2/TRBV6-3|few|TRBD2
TGTGCCAGCAGTTACCTATCGGGACTAGCGGGAACCATTGGGGAGCAGTTCTTC
CASSYLSGLAGTIGEQFF
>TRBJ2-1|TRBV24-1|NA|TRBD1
TGTGCCACCAGTGATATCGACGGACAGGGGGCTAATGAGCAGTTCTTC
CATSDIDGQGANEQFF
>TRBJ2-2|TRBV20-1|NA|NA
TGCAGTGCTAGAGATTTCAGACTTACCGGGGAGCTGTTTTTT
CSARDFRLTGELFF
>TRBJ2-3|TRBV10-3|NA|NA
TGTGCCATCAGTGACCCAACGGCTAGCACAGATACGCAGTATTTT
CAISDPTASTDTQYF
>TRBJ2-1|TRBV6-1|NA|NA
TGTGCCACCAAGAGGGGCCAATCCTACAATGAGCAGTTCTTC
CATKRGQSYNEQFF
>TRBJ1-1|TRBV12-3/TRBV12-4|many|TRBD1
TGTGCCAGCAGTCCCGGGACAGGGAGTGAAGCTTTCTTT
CASSPGTGSEAFF
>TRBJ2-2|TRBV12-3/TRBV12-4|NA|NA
TGTGCCAGCAGCAAGACCCCGGCGGGGGAGCTGTTTTTT
CASSKTPAGELFF
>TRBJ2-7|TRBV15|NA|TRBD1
TGTGCCACCAGCAGGGAGACAGGGAGTGGTAACGAGCAGTACTTC
CATSRETGSGNEQYF
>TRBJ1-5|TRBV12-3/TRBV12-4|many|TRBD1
TGTGCCAGCAGAAAATGGACAGGGGAGGGCAATCAGCCCCAGCATTTT
CASRKWTGEGNQPQHF
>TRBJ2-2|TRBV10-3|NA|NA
TGTGCCATCAGTGGGGCCAGGAACACCGGGGAGCTGTTTTTT
CAISGARNTGELFF
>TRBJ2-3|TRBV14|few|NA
TGTGCCAGCAGGCCAGGGTGGTCCGCAGATACGCAGTATTTT
CASRPGWSADTQYF